Below, 4 T cell receptor beta chains from the same sample are listed, as sequenced in a study of CXCR3-negative and CXCR3-positive naive CD8 T cells. UMI-labeled 5' RACE TRB cDNA libraries were prepared from the cells. Reprocessing the 5' RACE reads, TCRdb reports a single entry for every CDR3 protein and omits DNA. The sample includes over 45,000 distinct CDR3 sequences. The sample was memory CD8+ T cells from blood. The receptors originated from a human donor in good health. Some clones in this sample may be carry-over from other donors' samples.

This chain links TRBV7-3 with TRBJ2-4. Per the germline V gene, CDR1 is SGHTA and CDR2 is FQGTGA. This CDR3 is 13 amino acids long. CDR3 residues: CASSELGTYIQYF.

The chain uses TRBV28 and TRBJ1-3. The CDR3 length is 13 residues. Germline CDR1 reads MDHEN; CDR2 reads SYDVKM. This CDR3 is CASSFRVGNTIYF.

The chain recombines TRBV12-3 or TRBV12-4 with TRBJ2-7. The CDR3 spans 13 residues. The CDR3 loop is CASSLTTFSEQYF.

This chain uses TRBV28 with TRBJ2-7; TCRdb reports TRBD2, a call that lacks DNA to check it against. The germline V gene has CDR1 MDHEN and CDR2 SYDVKM. CDR3 length: 14 residues. The CDR3 here is CASSFAGRTYEQYF.